This entry features one TCR beta chain sequence. This sample stems from a study of neoadjuvant anti-PD-1 for oral cavity cancer. Background on the study: Nivolumab at 3 mg/kg was mostly given biweekly, three to four doses, pre-surgery. Around day 43, patients without progression received a fourth nivolumab dose before surgery.

Method: immunoSEQ multiplex PCR; TCRdb's copy keeps in-frame clones and lacks some. The sample has 65,000 to 70,000 clones; 70% to 90% are singletons. Time point: after neoadjuvant nivolumab, at surgical resection. These newly diagnosed stage II-IVA oral cavity squamous cell carcinoma patients had no prior systemic or radiation treatment. Patients had HPV-negative, locally advanced oral cavity squamous cell carcinoma. The input for sequencing was PBMCs, taken after nivolumab (anti-PD-1) treatment. The receptor comes from a person aged 35-79 years with oral cavity squamous cell carcinoma.

CDR3 bases: TGTGCCAGCACCCGAGGGATTGGGTATGAGCAGTACTTC. Translation gives CASTRGIGYEQYF. The rearrangement joins TRBV2 to TRBJ2-7, with D possibly TRBD2 on 5 matching bases. The V end was cut by 7 bases, the J end by 7 bases, with 17 bases between. The CDR3 has 13 amino acids. Germline V lookup: CDR1 SNHLY, CDR2 FYNNEI.